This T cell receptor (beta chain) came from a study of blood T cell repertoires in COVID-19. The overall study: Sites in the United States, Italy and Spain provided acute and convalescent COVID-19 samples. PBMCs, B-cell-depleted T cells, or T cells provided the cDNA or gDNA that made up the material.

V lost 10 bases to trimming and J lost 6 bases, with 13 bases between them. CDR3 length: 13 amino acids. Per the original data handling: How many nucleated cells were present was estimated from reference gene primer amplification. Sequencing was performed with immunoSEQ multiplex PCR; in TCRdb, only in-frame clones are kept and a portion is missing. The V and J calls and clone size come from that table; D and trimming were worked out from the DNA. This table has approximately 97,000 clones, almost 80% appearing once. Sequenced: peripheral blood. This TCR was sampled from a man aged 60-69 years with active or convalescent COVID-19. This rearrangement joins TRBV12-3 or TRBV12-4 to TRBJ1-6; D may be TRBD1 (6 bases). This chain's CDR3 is CATRDTPNSPLHF. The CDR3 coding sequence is TGTGCCACCAGGGACACTCCTAATTCACCCCTCCACTTT.